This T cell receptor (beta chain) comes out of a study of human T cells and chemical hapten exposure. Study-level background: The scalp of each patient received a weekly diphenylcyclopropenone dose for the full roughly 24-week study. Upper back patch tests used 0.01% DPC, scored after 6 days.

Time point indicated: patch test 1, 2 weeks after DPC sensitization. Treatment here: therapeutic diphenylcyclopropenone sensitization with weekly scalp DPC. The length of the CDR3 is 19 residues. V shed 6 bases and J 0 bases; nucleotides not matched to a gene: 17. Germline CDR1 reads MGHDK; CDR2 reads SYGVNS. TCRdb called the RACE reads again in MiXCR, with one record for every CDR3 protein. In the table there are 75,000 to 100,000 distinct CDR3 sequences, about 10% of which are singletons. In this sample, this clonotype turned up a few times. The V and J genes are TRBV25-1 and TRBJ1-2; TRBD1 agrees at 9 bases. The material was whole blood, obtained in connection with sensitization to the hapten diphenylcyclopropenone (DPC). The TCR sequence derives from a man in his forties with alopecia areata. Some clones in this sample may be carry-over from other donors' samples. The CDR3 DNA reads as TGTGCCAGCAGGCCCTCCCCGGGACAGGGCTCCCATTCTAACTATGGCTACACCTTC. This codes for CASRPSPGQGSHSNYGYTF.